The 2 T cell receptor beta chains below all came from one sample that was sequenced in a study of cytomegalovirus exposure and HLA in healthy donors. PCR used 60 Vbeta primers and 13 Jbeta primers. Repertoires were generated with immunoSEQ multiplex PCR, while TCRdb's copy carries only in-frame clones and drops some. The sample lists nearly 110,000 clones, 82% occurring once. The sequenced sample was PBMCs. The source is a man in his thirties or forties in good health and CMV-seropositive.

The CDR3 DNA follows: TGTGCCAGCAGCCAAGTAGGGACTAGCTCCAGCTCCTACAATGAGCAGTTCTTC. This encodes CASSQVGTSSSSYNEQFF. The chain is built from TRBV4-2 and TRBJ2-1, with 9 bases identical to TRBD2. V was clipped by 1 base and J by 0 bases; unmatched bases: 7. Germline V gene sequence: CDR1 LGHNA, CDR2 YNFKEQ. The CDR3 extends over 18 amino acids.

The V and J genes are TRBV6-6 and TRBJ1-2; no reliable D call. This CDR3 has 13 amino acids. The germline V gene encodes CDR1 MNHNY and CDR2 SVGAGI (reference sequence). Trimming took off 8 bases at V and 0 bases at J, with 10 bases between the two ends. The CDR3 DNA reads as TGTGCCAGCTCTCGAGTCACTAACTATGGCTACACCTTC. As protein: CASSRVTNYGYTF.